The rows below give T cell receptor beta chains drawn from one sample of a study of neoadjuvant anti-PD-1 for oral cavity cancer. Data came from immunoSEQ multiplex PCR; TCRdb stores just in-frame clones and leaves some out. The sample lists around 67,000 clones; roughly nine tenths were seen once. The material sequenced was PBMCs, taken after nivolumab (anti-PD-1) treatment. These receptors all stem from a person aged 35-79 years with oral cavity squamous cell carcinoma. CDR3s include the opening cysteine and the closing phenylalanine or tryptophan. A D gene is named only where the DNA matches it firmly. Expanded clones get a size class; other rows say once, few or many, or leave the size out.

clone size	V gene	D gene	J gene	CDR3 protein	CDR3 DNA
-	TRBV27	TRBD2	TRBJ2-7	CASSLSLLSGFTWNEQYF	TGTGCCAGCAGTTTATCCCTCCTTAGCGGGTTCACCTGGAACGAGCAGTACTTC
-	TRBV9	-	TRBJ2-5	CASSLDQTGRETQYF	TGTGCCAGCAGCCTCGACCAGACAGGGAGGGAGACCCAGTACTTC
-	TRBV5-6	-	TRBJ2-3	CASSLTTDTQYF	TGTGCCAGCAGCTTGACCACAGATACGCAGTATTTT
-	TRBV6-5	-	TRBJ1-2	CASSYDGRTYGYTF	TGTGCCAGCAGTTACGACGGCAGGACCTATGGCTACACCTTC
-	TRBV6-1	TRBD2	TRBJ2-1	CASESGRARHDEQFF	TGTGCCAGCGAGAGCGGGAGGGCCCGGCACGATGAGCAGTTCTTC
-	TRBV28	TRBD2	TRBJ2-7	CASSFSGPLYEQYF	TGTGCCAGCAGTTTTAGCGGGCCCCTCTACGAGCAGTACTTC
-	TRBV27	TRBD1	TRBJ2-2	CASRQGARNTGELFF	TGTGCCAGCAGACAGGGGGCAAGGAACACCGGGGAGCTGTTTTTT
few	TRBV14	-	TRBJ2-5	CASSQEETGWDLGETQYF	TGTGCCAGCAGCCAAGAGGAGACAGGGTGGGACTTGGGCGAGACCCAGTACTTC
-	TRBV5-1	-	TRBJ1-3	CASSLATGDGNTIYF	TGCGCCAGCAGCTTGGCAACAGGAGATGGAAACACCATATATTTT
-	TRBV11-2	-	TRBJ2-1	CASSLRRDAVGDEQFF	TGTGCCAGCAGCCTAAGGCGGGATGCGGTCGGGGATGAGCAGTTCTTC
-	TRBV13	-	TRBJ1-1	CASSSTPGDYTEAFF	TGTGCCAGCAGCTCAACCCCCGGGGACTACACTGAAGCTTTCTTT
-	TRBV28	TRBD1	TRBJ1-2	CASSPGTALYGYTF	TGTGCCAGCAGTCCTGGGACAGCCCTCTATGGCTACACCTTC
-	TRBV6-1	-	TRBJ1-1	CASPDSWDITFF	TGTGCCAGCCCGGACAGCTGGGACATTACTTTCTTT
-	TRBV4-2	TRBD1	TRBJ1-4	CASSQRTGPNEKLFF	TGTGCCAGCAGCCAAAGGACAGGTCCTAATGAAAAACTGTTTTTT
-	TRBV21-1	-	TRBJ1-1	CASSIAGLGDTEAFF	TGTGCCAGCAGCATCGCGGGACTGGGGGACACTGAAGCTTTCTTT
-	TRBV6-8	TRBD1	TRBJ1-3	CASSYPRGTGSLFSGNTIYF	TGTGCCAGCAGTTACCCACGGGGGACAGGGAGTTTATTCTCGGGAAACACCATATATTTT
-	TRBV30	TRBD2	TRBJ2-1	CAFGLAGYNEQFF	TGTGCCTTCGGACTAGCGGGATACAATGAGCAGTTCTTC
-	TRBV25-1	-	TRBJ1-3	CASSQQGKSSGNTIYF	TGTGCCAGCAGCCAACAAGGGAAGAGCTCTGGAAACACCATATATTTT
-	TRBV5-1	-	TRBJ2-7	CASSLRVGGYEQYF	TGCGCCAGCAGCTTGCGGGTAGGGGGGTACGAGCAGTACTTC
-	TRBV11-2	-	TRBJ2-7	CASSLSYHYEQYF	TGTGCCAGCAGCTTATCCTATCACTACGAGCAGTACTTC
-	TRBV5-1	TRBD1	TRBJ2-3	CASSLGTGASTDTQYF	TGCGCCAGCAGCTTGGGGACAGGGGCTAGCACAGATACGCAGTATTTT
once	TRBV4-2	-	TRBJ1-1	CASSQDQENTEAFF	TGTGCCAGCAGCCAAGATCAGGAGAACACTGAAGCTTTCTTT
-	TRBV30	-	TRBJ2-2	CAWRFGGANTGELFF	TGTGCCTGGAGATTTGGGGGGGCTAACACCGGGGAGCTGTTTTTT
-	TRBV6-6	TRBD2	TRBJ2-3	CASSGTSGSYADTQYF	TGTGCCAGCAGTGGGACTAGCGGGAGTTATGCAGATACGCAGTATTTT
-	TRBV6-5	TRBD1	TRBJ1-1	CASSYRTGGNTEAFF	TGTGCCAGCAGTTACCGAACAGGGGGGAACACTGAAGCTTTCTTT
-	TRBV6-1	-	TRBJ2-1	CASSGIFYNEQFF	TGTGCCAGCAGCGGGATATTCTACAATGAGCAGTTCTTC
-	TRBV7-9	-	TRBJ2-3	CASSPVGADNTDTQYF	TGTGCCAGCAGCCCTGTGGGGGCGGACAACACAGATACGCAGTATTTT
-	TRBV4-1	TRBD2	TRBJ2-1	CASSQDRVASGKNEQFF	TGCGCCAGCAGCCAAGATCGAGTAGCTAGCGGGAAGAATGAGCAGTTCTTC
-	TRBV27	TRBD1	TRBJ2-7	CASSPDRTLYEQYF	TGTGCCAGCAGTCCGGACAGGACCCTCTACGAGCAGTACTTC
-	TRBV19	TRBD1	TRBJ1-5	CASSDSGGVYQPQHF	TGTGCCAGTAGTGACTCAGGGGGGGTTTATCAGCCCCAGCATTTT
-	TRBV9	-	TRBJ2-6	CASSVAPPSGANVLTF	TGTGCCAGCAGCGTAGCCCCCCCCTCTGGGGCCAACGTCCTGACTTTC
-	TRBV18	-	TRBJ1-2	CASSPRADPNYGYTF	TGTGCCAGCTCACCAAGGGCAGACCCTAACTATGGCTACACCTTC
-	TRBV11-2	-	TRBJ1-2	CASSSWMETNYGYTF	TGTGCCAGCAGCTCCTGGATGGAAACCAACTATGGCTACACCTTC
-	TRBV4-1	-	TRBJ1-4	CASSQSRGPINEKLFF	TGCGCCAGCAGCCAATCCCGGGGACCGATTAATGAAAAACTGTTTTTT
-	TRBV6-6	TRBD1	TRBJ1-2	CASSQGTGTYGYTF	TGTGCCAGCAGCCAAGGGACAGGGACCTATGGCTACACCTTC
-	TRBV5-5	-	TRBJ2-5	CASSLGLTTQETQYF	TGTGCCAGCAGCTTGGGACTGACGACCCAAGAGACCCAGTACTTC
-	TRBV27	TRBD1	TRBJ1-3	CASSFRGPTLNSGNTIYF	TGTGCCAGCAGTTTTAGGGGGCCAACACTCAACTCTGGAAACACCATATATTTT
-	TRBV7-9	-	TRBJ2-7	CASQGLPYEQYF	TGTGCCAGTCAGGGGTTACCCTACGAGCAGTACTTC